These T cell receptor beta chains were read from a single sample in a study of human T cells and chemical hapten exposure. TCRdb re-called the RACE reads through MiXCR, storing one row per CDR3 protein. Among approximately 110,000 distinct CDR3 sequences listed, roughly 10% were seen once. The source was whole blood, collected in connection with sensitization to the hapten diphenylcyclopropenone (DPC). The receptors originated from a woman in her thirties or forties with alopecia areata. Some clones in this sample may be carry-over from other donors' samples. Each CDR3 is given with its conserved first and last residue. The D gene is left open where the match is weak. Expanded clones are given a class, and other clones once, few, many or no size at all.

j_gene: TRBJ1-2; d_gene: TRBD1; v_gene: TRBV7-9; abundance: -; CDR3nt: TGTGCCAGCAGCTTAGAGCCCTTCGGACAGGGACTCTATGGCTACACCTTC; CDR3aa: CASSLEPFGQGLYGYTF
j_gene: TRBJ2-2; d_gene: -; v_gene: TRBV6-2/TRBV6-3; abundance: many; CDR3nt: TGTGCCAGCACCCGCACAGTCCTGAACACCGGGGAGCTGTTTTTT; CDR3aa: CASTRTVLNTGELFF
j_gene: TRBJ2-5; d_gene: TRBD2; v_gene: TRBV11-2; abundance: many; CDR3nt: TGTGCCAGCAGCTCCCGAGGACTAGCGGGAGAAGAGACCCAGTACTTC; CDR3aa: CASSSRGLAGEETQYF
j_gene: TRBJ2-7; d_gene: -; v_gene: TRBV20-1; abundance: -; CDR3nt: TGCAGTGCTAGGGGCCCGGACAGCTTTTACGAGCAGTACTTC; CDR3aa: CSARGPDSFYEQYF
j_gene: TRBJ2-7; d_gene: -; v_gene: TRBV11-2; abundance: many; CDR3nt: TGTGCCAGCAGCTTAGATTTAGGGACCTACGAGCAGTACTTC; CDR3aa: CASSLDLGTYEQYF
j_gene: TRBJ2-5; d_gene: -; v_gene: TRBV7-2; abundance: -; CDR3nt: TGTGCCAGCAGCTCCACCCGCAGGGGACGAGGAGAGACCCAGTACTTC; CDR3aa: CASSSTRRGRGETQYF
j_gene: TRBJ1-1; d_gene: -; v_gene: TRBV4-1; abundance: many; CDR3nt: TGCGCCAGCAAGACAGCCAGTATGAACACTGAAGCTTTCTTT; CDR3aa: CASKTASMNTEAFF
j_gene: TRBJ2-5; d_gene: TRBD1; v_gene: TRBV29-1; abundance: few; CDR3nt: TGCAGCGTTCTCAGGGACAGGGGAGAGACCCAGTACTTC; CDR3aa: CSVLRDRGETQYF
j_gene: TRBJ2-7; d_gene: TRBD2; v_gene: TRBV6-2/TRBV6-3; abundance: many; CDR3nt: TGTGCCAGCGGTTCGTCAGCGGGAGGAGGCGGGCAGTACTTC; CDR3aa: CASGSSAGGGGQYF
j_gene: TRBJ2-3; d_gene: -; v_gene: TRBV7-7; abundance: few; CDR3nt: TGTGCTAGCAGCGCGGGACTCACGGCAGATACGCAGTATTTT; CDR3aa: CASSAGLTADTQYF
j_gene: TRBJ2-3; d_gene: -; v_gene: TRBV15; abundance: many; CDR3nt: TGTGCCACCAGCAGAGATTACGGGGGCCCAGATACGCAGTATTTT; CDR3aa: CATSRDYGGPDTQYF
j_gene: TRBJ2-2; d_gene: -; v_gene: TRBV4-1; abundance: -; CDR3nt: TGCGCCAGCAGCCGGGGGTCGGGGCCCGGGGAGCTGTTTTTT; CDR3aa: CASSRGSGPGELFF
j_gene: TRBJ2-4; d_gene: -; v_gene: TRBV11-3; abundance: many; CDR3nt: TGTGCCAGCAGCTTAAATGGGGGGTCGAGGGCCAAAAACATTCAGTACTTC; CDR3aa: CASSLNGGSRAKNIQYF
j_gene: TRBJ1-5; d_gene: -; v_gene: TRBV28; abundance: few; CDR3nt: TGTGCCAGCAGTTTATCCCTGGGGGATCAGCCCCAGCATTTT; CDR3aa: CASSLSLGDQPQHF
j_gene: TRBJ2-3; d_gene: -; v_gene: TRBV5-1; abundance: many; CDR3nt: TGCGCCAGCAGCTTGGTTGGAGGTTACCGGCCGGATACGCAGTATTTT; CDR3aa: CASSLVGGYRPDTQYF
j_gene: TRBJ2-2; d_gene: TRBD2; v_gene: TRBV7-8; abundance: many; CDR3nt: TGTGCCAGCACCTTCGGGGGGGCCCTCTCCGGGGAGCTGTTTTTT; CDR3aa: CASTFGGALSGELFF
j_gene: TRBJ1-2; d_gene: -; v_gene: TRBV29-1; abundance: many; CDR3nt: TGCAGCGTTTCGGGCCAAATTAACTATGGCTACACCTTC; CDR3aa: CSVSGQINYGYTF
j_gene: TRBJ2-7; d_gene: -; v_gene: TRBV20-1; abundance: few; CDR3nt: TGCAGTGCTAGAGACCAGGGGTACGAGCAGTACTTC; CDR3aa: CSARDQGYEQYF
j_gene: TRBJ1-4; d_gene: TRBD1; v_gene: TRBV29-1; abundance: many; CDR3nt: TGCAGCGTTGGGAGACAGGGGGCGGGTGAAAAACTGTTTTTT; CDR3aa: CSVGRQGAGEKLFF
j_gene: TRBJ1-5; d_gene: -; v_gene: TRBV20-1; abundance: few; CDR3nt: TGCAGTGCTAGAGACCCCGGACAGTATAGCAATCAGCCCCAGCATTTT; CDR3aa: CSARDPGQYSNQPQHF
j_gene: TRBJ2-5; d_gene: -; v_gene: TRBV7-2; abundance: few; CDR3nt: TGTGCCAGCAGCTCCCCAGGGCAAGAGACCCAGTACTTC; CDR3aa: CASSSPGQETQYF
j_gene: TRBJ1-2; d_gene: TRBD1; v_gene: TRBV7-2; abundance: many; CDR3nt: TGTGCCAGCAGCTCTCGACAGGGTCGGGGGTATGGCTACACCTTC; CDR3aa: CASSSRQGRGYGYTF
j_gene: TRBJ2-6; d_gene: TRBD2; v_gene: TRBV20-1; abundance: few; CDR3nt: TGCAGTGCTAGACCAATACTAGCGGGGGCTGGGGCCAACGTCCTGACTTTC; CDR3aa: CSARPILAGAGANVLTF
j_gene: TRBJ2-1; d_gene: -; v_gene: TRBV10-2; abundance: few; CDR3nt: TGCGCCAGCACCCGAGGGGGGGGGCCCTACAATGAGCAGTTCTTC; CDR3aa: CASTRGGGPYNEQFF
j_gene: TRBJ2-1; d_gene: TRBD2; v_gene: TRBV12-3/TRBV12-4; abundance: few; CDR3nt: TGTGCCAGCAGCTCTAGCGGGGGTTACCCCTACAATGAGCAGTTCTTC; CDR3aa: CASSSSGGYPYNEQFF
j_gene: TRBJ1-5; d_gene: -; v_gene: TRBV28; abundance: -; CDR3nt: TGTGCCAGCAAGCTCGGACATTACAATCAGCCCCAGCATTTT; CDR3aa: CASKLGHYNQPQHF
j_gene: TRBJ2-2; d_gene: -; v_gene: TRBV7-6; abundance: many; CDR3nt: TGTGCCAGCAGCTTAGACTCCCACACCGGGGAGCTGTTTTTT; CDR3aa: CASSLDSHTGELFF
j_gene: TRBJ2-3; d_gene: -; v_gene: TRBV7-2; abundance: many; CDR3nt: TGTGCCAGCAGCTTAAGCGGGCACTACACAGATACGCAGTATTTT; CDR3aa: CASSLSGHYTDTQYF
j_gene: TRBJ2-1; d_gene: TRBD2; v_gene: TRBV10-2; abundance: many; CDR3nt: TGCGCCAGCACGAACGGGGGGGCTTCGAATGAGCAGTTCTTC; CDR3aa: CASTNGGASNEQFF
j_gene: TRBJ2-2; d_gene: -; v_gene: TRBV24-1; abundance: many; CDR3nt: TGTGCCACCAGTGATTTATCCGGACGGGACACCGGGGAGCTGTTTTTT; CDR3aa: CATSDLSGRDTGELFF
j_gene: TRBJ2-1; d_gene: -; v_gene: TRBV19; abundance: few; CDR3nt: TGTGCCAGTAGTACCCGGCTCAATGAGCAGTTCTTC; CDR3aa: CASSTRLNEQFF
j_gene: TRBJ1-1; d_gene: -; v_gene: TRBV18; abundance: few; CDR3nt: TGTGCCAGCTCACCCCCGGGCCTCACTGAAGCTTTCTTT; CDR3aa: CASSPPGLTEAFF
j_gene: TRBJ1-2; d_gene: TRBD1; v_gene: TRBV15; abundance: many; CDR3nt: TGTGCCACCAGCATCAACGACAGGGGGCTCGACTATGGCTACACCTTC; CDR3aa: CATSINDRGLDYGYTF
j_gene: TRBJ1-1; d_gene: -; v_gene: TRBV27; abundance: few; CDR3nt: TGTGCCAGCAGTTCACCGTTTATGAACACTGAAGCTTTCTTT; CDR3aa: CASSSPFMNTEAFF
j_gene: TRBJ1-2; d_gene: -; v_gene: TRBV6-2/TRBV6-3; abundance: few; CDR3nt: TGTGCCAGCAGTTACGAACGGTCCTATGGCTACACCTTC; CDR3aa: CASSYERSYGYTF
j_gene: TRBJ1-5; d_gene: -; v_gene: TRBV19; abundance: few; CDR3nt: TGTGCCAGTGATTACAGGGTGATTAGCAATCAGCCCCAGCATTTT; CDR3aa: CASDYRVISNQPQHF
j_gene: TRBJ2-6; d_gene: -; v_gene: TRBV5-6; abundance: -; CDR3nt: TGTGCCAGCAGCTTGGATGGGGCTGGGGCCAACGTCCTGACTTTC; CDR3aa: CASSLDGAGANVLTF
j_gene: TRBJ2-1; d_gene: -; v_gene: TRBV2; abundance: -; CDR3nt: TGTGCCAGCAAAACGGGGTTATACAATGAGCAGTTCTTC; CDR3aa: CASKTGLYNEQFF